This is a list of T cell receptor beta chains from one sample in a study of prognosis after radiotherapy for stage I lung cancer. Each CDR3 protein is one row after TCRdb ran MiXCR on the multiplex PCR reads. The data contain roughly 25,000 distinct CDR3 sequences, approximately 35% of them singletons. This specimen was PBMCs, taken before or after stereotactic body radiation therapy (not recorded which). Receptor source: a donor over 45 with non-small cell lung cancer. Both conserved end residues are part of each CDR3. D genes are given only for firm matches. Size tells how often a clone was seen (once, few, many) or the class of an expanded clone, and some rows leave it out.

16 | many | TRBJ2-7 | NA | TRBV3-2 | TGTGCCAGCAGCCAAGACGGGCGAGGCGGGCCTTACGAGCAGTACTTC | CASSQDGRGGPYEQYF
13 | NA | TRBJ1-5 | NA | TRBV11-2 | TGTGCCAGCGGTAGGGGAAGCAATCAGCCCCAGCATTTT | CASGRGSNQPQHF
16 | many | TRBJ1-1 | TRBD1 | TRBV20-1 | TGCAGTGCTAGAGATATAGACAGGGCAGCGAACACTGAAGCTTTCTTT | CSARDIDRAANTEAFF
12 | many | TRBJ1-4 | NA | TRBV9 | TGTGCCAGCAGCGGTAGTAATGAAAAACTGTTTTTT | CASSGSNEKLFF
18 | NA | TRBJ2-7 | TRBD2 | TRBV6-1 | TGTGCCAGCAGGCCAGGACTAGCGGGGGGCTTGCGAATCTACGAGCAGTACTTC | CASRPGLAGGLRIYEQYF
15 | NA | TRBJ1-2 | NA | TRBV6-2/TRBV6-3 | TGTGCCAGCAAGGGGGTCCGGGATACTAACTATGGCTATACCTTC | CASKGVRDTNYGYTF
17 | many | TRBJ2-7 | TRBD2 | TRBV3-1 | TGTGCCAGCAGCCAAGTTCTAGCGGGAGTCCCCTCCTACGAGCAGTACTTC | CASSQVLAGVPSYEQYF
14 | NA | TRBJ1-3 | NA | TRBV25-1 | TGTGCCAGCAGTGTCGGGGGAGCTGGAAACACCATATATTTT | CASSVGGAGNTIYF
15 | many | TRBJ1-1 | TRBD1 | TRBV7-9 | TGTGCCAGCAGCTGGGGACAGAGTTGGAGCACTGAAGCTTTCTTT | CASSWGQSWSTEAFF
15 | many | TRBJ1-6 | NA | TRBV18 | TGTGCCAGCTCACCAACAGGAGATGCTAATTCACCCCTCCACTTT | CASSPTGDANSPLHF
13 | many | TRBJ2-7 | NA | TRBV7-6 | TGTGCCAGCAGCTCCTCAGGGTCCTACGAGCAGTACTTC | CASSSSGSYEQYF
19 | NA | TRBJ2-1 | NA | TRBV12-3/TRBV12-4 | TGTGCCAGCAGTTTGGGCAGCCCCTTCCCACTGTGCTCCTACAATGAGCAGTTCTTC | CASSLGSPFPLCSYNEQFF
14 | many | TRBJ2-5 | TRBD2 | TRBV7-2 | TGTGCCAGCAGACTAGCGGGAGGGGGAGAGACCCAGTACTTC | CASRLAGGGETQYF
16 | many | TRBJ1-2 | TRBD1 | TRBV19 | TGTGCCAGTAGTATAAGGGTGACAGGGGGTGCCTATGGCTACACCTTC | CASSIRVTGGAYGYTF
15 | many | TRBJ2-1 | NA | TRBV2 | TGTGCCAGCAGAGGTCCCCTACTAGTCTACAATGAGCAGTTCTTC | CASRGPLLVYNEQFF
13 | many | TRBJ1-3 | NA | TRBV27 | TGTGCCAGCAGTCTTACGTACGGAAACACCATATATTTT | CASSLTYGNTIYF
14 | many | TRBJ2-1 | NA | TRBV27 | TGTGCCAGCAAAACGTGGCCGAACTACAATGAGCAGTTCTTC | CASKTWPNYNEQFF
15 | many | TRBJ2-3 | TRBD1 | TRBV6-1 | TGTGCCAGCAGGTCGGGACAGATTAGCACAGATACGCAGTATTTT | CASRSGQISTDTQYF
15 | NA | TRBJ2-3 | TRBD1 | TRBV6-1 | TGTGCCAGCAGACATACGGGACAGGGAGCAGATACGCAGTATTTT | CASRHTGQGADTQYF
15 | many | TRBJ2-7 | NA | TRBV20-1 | TGCAGTGCTAGAAGAGGACATGGGCTCTCGTACGAGCAGTACTTC | CSARRGHGLSYEQYF
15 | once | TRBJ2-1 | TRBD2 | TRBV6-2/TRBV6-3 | TGTGCCAGCAGTGAATCTAGCGGGGCCTACAATGAGCAGTTCTTC | CASSESSGAYNEQFF
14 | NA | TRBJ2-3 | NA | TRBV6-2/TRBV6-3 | TGTGCCAGCAGAAGAGGCGGGGAGGCAGATACGCAGTATTTT | CASRRGGEADTQYF
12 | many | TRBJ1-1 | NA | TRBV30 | TGTGCCTGGAGGCAGGGGACCACTGAAGCTTTCTTT | CAWRQGTTEAFF
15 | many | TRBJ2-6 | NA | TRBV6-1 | TGTGCCAGCAGAACACAGGGAGCTGGGGCCAACGTCCTGACTTTC | CASRTQGAGANVLTF
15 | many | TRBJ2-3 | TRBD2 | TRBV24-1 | TGTGCCACCAGTGATTCGGGAGGGCCTGGAGATACGCAGTATTTT | CATSDSGGPGDTQYF
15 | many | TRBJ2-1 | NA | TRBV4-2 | TGTGCCAGCAGCCAAGCCACGGGTTGGGACAATGAGCAGTTCTTC | CASSQATGWDNEQFF
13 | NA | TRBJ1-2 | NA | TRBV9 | TGTGCCAGCAGCGCAGGGTTTAACTATGGCTACACCTTC | CASSAGFNYGYTF
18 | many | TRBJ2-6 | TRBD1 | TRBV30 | TGTGCCTGGAGTGGTGGACAGGCCGCTGACTCTGGGGCCAACGTCCTGACTTTC | CAWSGGQAADSGANVLTF
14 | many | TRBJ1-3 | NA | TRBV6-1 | TGTGCCAGCAGACCACAGGGCTCTGGAAACACCATATATTTT | CASRPQGSGNTIYF